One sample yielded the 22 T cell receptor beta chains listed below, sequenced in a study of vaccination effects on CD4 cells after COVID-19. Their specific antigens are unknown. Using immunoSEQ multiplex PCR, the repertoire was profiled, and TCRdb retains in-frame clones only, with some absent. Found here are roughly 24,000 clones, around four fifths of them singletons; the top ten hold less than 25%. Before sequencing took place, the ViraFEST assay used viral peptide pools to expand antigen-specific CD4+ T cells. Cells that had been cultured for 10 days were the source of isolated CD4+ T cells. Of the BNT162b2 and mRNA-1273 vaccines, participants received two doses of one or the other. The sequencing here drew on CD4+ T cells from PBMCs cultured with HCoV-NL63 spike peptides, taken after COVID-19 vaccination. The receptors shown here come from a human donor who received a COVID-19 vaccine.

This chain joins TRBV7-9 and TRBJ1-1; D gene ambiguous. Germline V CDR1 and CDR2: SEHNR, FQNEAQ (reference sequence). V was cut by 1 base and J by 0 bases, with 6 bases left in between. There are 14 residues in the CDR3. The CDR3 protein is CASSLGEMNTEAFF. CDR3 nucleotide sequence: TGTGCCAGCAGCTTAGGAGAGATGAACACTGAAGCTTTCTTT.

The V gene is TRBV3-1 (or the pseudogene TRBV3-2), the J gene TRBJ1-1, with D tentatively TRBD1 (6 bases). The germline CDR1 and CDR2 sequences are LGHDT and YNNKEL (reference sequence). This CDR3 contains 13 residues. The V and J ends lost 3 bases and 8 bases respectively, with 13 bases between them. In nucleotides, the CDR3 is TGTGCCAGCAGCCACACGACAGGCGCCGAAGCTTTCTTT. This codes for CASSHTTGAEAFF.

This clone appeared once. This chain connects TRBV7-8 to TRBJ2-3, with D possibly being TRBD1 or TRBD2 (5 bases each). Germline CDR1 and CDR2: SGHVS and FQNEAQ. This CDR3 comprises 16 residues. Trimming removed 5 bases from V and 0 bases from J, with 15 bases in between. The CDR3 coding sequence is TGTGCCAGCAGCCCTCCGGGGCCGACTAGCACAGATACGCAGTATTTT. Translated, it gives CASSPPGPTSTDTQYF. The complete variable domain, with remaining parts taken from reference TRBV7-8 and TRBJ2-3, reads GAGVSQSPRYKVAKRGQDVALRCDPISGHVSLFWYQQALGQGPEFLTYFQNEAQLDKSGLPSDRFFAERPEGSVSTLKIQRTQQEDSAVYLCASSPPGPTSTDTQYFGPGTRLTVL.

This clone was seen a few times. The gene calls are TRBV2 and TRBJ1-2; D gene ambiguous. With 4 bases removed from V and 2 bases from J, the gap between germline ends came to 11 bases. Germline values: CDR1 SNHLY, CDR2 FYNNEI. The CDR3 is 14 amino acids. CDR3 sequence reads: CASSGRRLNYGYTF. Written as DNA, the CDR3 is TGTGCCAGCAGTGGGCGGAGATTAAACTATGGCTACACCTTC.

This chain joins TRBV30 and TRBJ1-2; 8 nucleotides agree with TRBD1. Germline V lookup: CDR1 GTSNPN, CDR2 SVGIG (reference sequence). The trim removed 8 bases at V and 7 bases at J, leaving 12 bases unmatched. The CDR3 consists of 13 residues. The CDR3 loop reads CAAQGQGFSGYTF. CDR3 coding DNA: TGTGCCGCCCAAGGACAGGGATTTAGTGGCTACACCTTC.

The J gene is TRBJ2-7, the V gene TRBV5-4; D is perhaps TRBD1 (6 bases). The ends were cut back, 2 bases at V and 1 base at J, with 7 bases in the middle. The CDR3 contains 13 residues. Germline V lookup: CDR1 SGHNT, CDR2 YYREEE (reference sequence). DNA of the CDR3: TGTGCCAGCAGCTTAGGACAGTCCTACGAGCAGTACTTC. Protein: CASSLGQSYEQYF.

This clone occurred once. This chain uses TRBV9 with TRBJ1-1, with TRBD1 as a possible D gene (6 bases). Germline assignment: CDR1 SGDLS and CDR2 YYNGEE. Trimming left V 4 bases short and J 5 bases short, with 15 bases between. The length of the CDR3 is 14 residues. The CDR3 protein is CASSPRTVVTEAFF. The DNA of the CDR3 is TGTGCCAGCAGCCCGCGGACAGTTGTAACTGAAGCTTTCTTT.

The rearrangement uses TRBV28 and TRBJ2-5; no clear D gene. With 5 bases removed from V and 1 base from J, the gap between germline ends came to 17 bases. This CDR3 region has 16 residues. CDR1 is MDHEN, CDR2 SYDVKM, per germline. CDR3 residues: CASSKPQRTRQETQYF. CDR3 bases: TGTGCCAGCAGTAAACCACAACGGACCCGCCAAGAGACCCAGTACTTC.

The CDR3 DNA is TGTGCCAGCAGGGGACTCCGGAGGAATGAGCAGTTCTTC. This sequence encodes CASRGLRRNEQFF. V usage is TRBV11-2 and J usage is TRBJ2-1, with a weak D call TRBD2 (6 bases). This CDR3 is 13 amino acids long. Trimming shortened V by 6 bases and J by 7 bases, and 13 bases separated the two germline ends. CDR1 and CDR2 (germline): SGHAT, FQNNGV.

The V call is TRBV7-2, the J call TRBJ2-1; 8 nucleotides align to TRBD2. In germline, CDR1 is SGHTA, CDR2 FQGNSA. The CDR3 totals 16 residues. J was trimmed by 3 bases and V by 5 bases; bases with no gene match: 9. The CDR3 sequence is CASSPRAGVGYNEQFF. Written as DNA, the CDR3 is TGTGCCAGCAGCCCCCGAGCGGGAGTGGGCTACAATGAGCAGTTCTTC.

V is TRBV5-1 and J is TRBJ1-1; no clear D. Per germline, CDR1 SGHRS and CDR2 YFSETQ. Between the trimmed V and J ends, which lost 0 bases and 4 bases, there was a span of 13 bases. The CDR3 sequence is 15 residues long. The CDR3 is CASSLEGGLGTEAFF. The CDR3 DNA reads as TGCGCCAGCAGCTTGGAAGGTGGTCTTGGCACTGAAGCTTTCTTT.

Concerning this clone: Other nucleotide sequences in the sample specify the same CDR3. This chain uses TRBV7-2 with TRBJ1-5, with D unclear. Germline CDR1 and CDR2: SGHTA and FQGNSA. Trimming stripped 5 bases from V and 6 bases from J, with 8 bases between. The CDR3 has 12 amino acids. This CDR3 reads CASSLLGQPQHF. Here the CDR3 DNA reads TGTGCCAGCAGCCTTTTAGGTCAGCCCCAGCATTTT.

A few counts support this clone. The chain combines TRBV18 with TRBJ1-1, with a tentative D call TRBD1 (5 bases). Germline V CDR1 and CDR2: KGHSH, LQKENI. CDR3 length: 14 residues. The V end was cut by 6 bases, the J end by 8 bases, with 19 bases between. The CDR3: CASSPGYRKGEAFF. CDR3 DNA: TGTGCCAGCTCCCCAGGGTACAGGAAGGGGGAAGCTTTCTTT.

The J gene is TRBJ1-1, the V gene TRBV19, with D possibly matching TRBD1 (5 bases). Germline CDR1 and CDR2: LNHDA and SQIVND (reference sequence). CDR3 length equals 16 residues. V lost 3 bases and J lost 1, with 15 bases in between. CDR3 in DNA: TGTGCCAGTAGTATTAAGTGGCGCAGGGCGAACACTGAAGCTTTCTTT. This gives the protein CASSIKWRRANTEAFF.

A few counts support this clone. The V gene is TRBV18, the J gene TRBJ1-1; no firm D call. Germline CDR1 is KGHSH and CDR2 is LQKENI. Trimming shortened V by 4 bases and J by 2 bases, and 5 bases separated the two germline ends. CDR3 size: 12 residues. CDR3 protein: CASSRGNTEAFF. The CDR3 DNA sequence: TGTGCCAGCTCACGGGGAAACACTGAAGCTTTCTTT.

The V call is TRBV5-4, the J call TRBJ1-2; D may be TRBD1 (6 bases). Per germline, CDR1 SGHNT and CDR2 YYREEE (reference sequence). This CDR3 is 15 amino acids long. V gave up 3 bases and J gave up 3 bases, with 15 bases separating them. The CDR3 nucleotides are TGTGCCAGCAGCTCAACAGGGATAACGGACTATGGCTACACCTTC. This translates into CASSSTGITDYGYTF.

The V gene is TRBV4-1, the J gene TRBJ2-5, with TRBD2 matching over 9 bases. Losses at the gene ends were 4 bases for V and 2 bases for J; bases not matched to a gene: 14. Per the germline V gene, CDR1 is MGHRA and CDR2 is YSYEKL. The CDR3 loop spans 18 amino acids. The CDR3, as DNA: TGCGCCAGCAGCCCCCTATACCGGAACCTAGCGGGACAAGAGACCCAGTACTTC. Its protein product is CASSPLYRNLAGQETQYF.

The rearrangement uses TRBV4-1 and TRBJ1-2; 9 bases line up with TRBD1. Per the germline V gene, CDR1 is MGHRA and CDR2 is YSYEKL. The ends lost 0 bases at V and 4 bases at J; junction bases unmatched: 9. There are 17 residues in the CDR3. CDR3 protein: CASSQEGGTGYTYGYTF. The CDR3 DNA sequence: TGCGCCAGCAGCCAAGAAGGCGGGACAGGGTACACCTATGGCTACACCTTC.

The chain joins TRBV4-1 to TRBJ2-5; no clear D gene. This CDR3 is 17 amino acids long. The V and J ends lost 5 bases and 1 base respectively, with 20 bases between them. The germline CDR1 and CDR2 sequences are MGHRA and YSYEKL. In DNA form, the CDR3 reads TGCGCCAGCAGCTCAAGCCCCTCTGTTGGTTCCCAAGAGACCCAGTACTTC. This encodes CASSSSPSVGSQETQYF.

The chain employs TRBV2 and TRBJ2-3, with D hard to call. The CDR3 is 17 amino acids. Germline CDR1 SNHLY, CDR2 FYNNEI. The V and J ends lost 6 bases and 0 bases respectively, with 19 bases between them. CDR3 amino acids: CASRYPGARPSTDTQYF. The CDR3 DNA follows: TGTGCCAGCAGGTATCCCGGAGCGCGGCCGAGCACAGATACGCAGTATTTT.

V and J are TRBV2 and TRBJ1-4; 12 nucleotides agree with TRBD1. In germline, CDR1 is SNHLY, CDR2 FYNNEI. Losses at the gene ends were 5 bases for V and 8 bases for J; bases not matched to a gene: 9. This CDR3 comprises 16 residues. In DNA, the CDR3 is TGTGCCAGCAGTACGGGACAGGGGGCTTCGGGAGAAAAACTGTTTTTT. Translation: CASSTGQGASGEKLFF.

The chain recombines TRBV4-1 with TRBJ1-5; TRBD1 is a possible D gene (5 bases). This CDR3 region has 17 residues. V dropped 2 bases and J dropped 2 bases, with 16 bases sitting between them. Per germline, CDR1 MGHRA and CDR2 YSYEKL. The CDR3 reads CASSQISEGLGNQPQHF. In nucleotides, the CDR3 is TGCGCCAGCAGCCAAATTTCGGAGGGGCTTGGCAATCAGCCCCAGCATTTT.